The 26 T cell receptor beta chains below all came from one sample that was sequenced in a study of read filtering for tumor transcriptome and immune sequencing. From approximately 430 ng of RNA, a library with molecular barcoded alpha/delta and beta/gamma adaptors was made. TCRdb processed the reads anew with MiXCR; each CDR3 protein has one entry. The data hold roughly 49,000 distinct CDR3 sequences, with 20% observed a single time. Sequenced: a population of CD138-negative cells sorted from bone marrow. The receptor source for this set is a donor aged 40 or over with multiple myeloma.

This clonotype was seen only a few times. V and J are TRBV7-9 and TRBJ2-3; 14 bases agree with TRBD2. CDR3 length: 18 residues. V was clipped by 5 bases and J by 0 bases; unmatched bases: 7. Germline V gene lookup returns CDR1 SEHNR and CDR2 FQNEAQ (reference sequence). CDR3 sequence: CASSQTSGRASSTDTQYF. CDR3 nucleotide sequence: TGTGCCAGCAGCCAGACTAGCGGGAGGGCCTCAAGCACAGATACGCAGTATTTT.

This clonotype was found a few times. The rearrangement links TRBV7-9 to TRBJ2-3, with a weak D call TRBD1 (6 bases). The CDR3 is made up of 14 amino acids. Germline V CDR1 and CDR2: SEHNR, FQNEAQ (reference sequence). V was shortened by 5 bases and J by 5 bases, with 14 bases between the two germline ends. CDR3 amino acids: CASSRTDRLDTQYF. The CDR3 nucleotides are TGTGCCAGCAGCCGAACCGACAGGCTAGATACGCAGTATTTT.

This clonotype has just a few counts. The chain employs TRBV12-3 or TRBV12-4 and TRBJ2-7, with D unclear. Trimming took off 1 base at V and 0 bases at J, with 7 bases between the two ends. This CDR3 has 14 amino acids. The CDR3 protein is CASSLGRNSYEQYF. DNA of the CDR3: TGTGCCAGCAGTTTAGGGCGGAACTCCTACGAGCAGTACTTC.

This clonotype was seen repeatedly, ten times or more. V and J are TRBV7-9 and TRBJ2-5, with 12 bases that match TRBD2. The CDR3 totals 18 residues. The germline gives CDR1 SEHNR, CDR2 FQNEAQ (reference sequence). The junction had 15 bases not matched to a gene; V was cut back by 5 bases and J by 5 bases. The CDR3 nucleotides read TGTGCCAGCAGCCCCCCCATCGCACTAGCGGGAGGACGCGAGACCCAGTACTTC. Its translation is CASSPPIALAGGRETQYF.

This clonotype was recorded at least ten times. The genes are TRBV5-1 and TRBJ1-4; unclear D gene. The CDR3 has 15 amino acids. Germline V CDR1 and CDR2: SGHRS, YFSETQ. With 3 bases removed from V and 5 bases from J, the gap between germline ends came to 14 bases. The CDR3 loop is CASSYDIGVNEKLFF. The CDR3 coding sequence is TGCGCCAGCAGCTATGACATCGGGGTGAATGAAAAACTGTTTTTT.

This clonotype was seen many times. The chain has TRBV7-9 and TRBJ2-1; TRBD1 agrees at 7 bases. V lost 5 bases to trimming and J lost 6 bases; unmatched junction nucleotides: 4. The CDR3 covers 13 residues. The V gene's germline CDR1 is SEHNR and CDR2 FQNEAQ (reference sequence). This chain's CDR3 is CASSRGQANEQFF. In DNA, the CDR3 is TGTGCCAGCAGCCGAGGACAGGCCAATGAGCAGTTCTTC. Using reference TRBV7-9 and TRBJ2-1 for the parts outside the CDR3, the full variable domain is DTGVSQNPRHKITKRGQNVTFRCDPISEHNRLYWYRQTLGQGPEFLTYFQNEAQLEKSRLLSDRFSAERPKGSFSTLEIQRTEQGDSAMYLCASSRGQANEQFFGPGTRLTVL.

This rearrangement joins TRBV5-4 to TRBJ2-6; 12 bases are a match to TRBD2. Germline CDR1 is SGHNT and CDR2 is YYREEE (reference sequence). V lost 4 bases to trimming and J lost 0 bases; unmatched junction nucleotides: 2. The CDR3 is made up of 17 amino acids. CDR3 protein: CASSATSGGSGANVLTF. The CDR3 bases are TGTGCCAGCAGCGCGACTAGCGGGGGCTCTGGGGCCAACGTCCTGACTTTC.

V usage is TRBV6-5 and J usage is TRBJ1-1; TRBD1 agrees at 8 bases. After removal of 0 bases from V and 11 bases from J, the junction contained 5 bases not matched to a gene. This CDR3 has 13 amino acids. The germline CDR1 and CDR2 sequences are MNHEY and SVGAGI. CDR3 loop: CASSYSIRGLAFF. The CDR3 DNA is TGTGCCAGCAGTTACTCAATCAGGGGGCTGGCTTTCTTT.

A word on this clonotype: One end of the junction does not line up with germline, which may come from a read error. V and J are TRBV5-6 and TRBJ2-7; D is uncertain. Germline lookup yields CDR1 SGHDT and CDR2 YYEEEE. CDR3 size: 13 residues. The CDR3 loop is CASTRKGLYDQYF. In DNA, the CDR3 is TGTGCCAGCACCCGAAAGGGCCTCTACGACCAGTACTTC. The whole variable domain, remainder taken from reference TRBV5-6 and TRBJ2-7, is DAGVTQSPTHLIKTRGQQVTLRCSPKSGHDTVSWYQQALGQGPQFIFQYYEEEERQRGNFPDRFSGHQFPNYSSELNVNALLLGDSALYLCASTRKGLYDQYFGPGTRLTVT.

This chain uses TRBV6-6 with TRBJ1-4, with D perhaps matching TRBD1 (5 bases). Germline V CDR1 and CDR2: MNHNY, SVGAGI (reference sequence). This CDR3 is 13 amino acids long. With 7 bases removed from V and 4 bases from J, the gap between germline ends came to 10 bases. DNA of the CDR3: TGTGCCAGCACCCTAGACAGTAATGAAAAACTGTTTTTT. Its translation is CASTLDSNEKLFF.

This clonotype was seen repeatedly, ten times or more. The chain joins TRBV28 to TRBJ2-3; 7 nucleotides align to TRBD2. The CDR3 covers 15 residues. In germline, CDR1 is MDHEN, CDR2 SYDVKM. J lost 2 bases, V lost 6 bases, and 8 bases had no gene match. Here the CDR3 DNA reads TGTGCCAGCAGCCCCGACAGCGGGGCCACAGATACGCAGTATTTT. Its translation is CASSPDSGATDTQYF.

This clonotype showed up many times. The rearrangement joins TRBV5-4 to TRBJ2-5, with 7 bases matching TRBD1. From germline, CDR1 is SGHNT and CDR2 YYREEE (reference sequence). The V gene end was trimmed by 1 base and the J gene end by 1 base; junction bases not matched to a gene: 7. The CDR3 is made up of 16 amino acids. CDR3 sequence: CASSLWGTVSQETQYF. CDR3 coding DNA: TGTGCCAGCAGCTTGTGGGGGACAGTATCCCAAGAGACCCAGTACTTC.

This clonotype has at least ten counts. J is TRBJ2-5 and V is TRBV20-1; TRBD2 agrees at 8 bases. In germline, CDR1 is DFQATT, CDR2 SNEGSKA (reference sequence). The V gene end was trimmed by 6 bases and the J gene end by 4 bases; junction bases not matched to a gene: 10. The CDR3 has 14 amino acids. As DNA, the CDR3 is TGCAGTGCACCCCTAGCGGGCCAGGGAGAGACCCAGTACTTC. It specifies CSAPLAGQGETQYF.

Turning to this clonotype: A single base separates this from a much larger clone, so it may be a read error. The V gene is TRBV2, the J gene TRBJ2-1; tentative D call: TRBD2 (7 bases). Germline assignment: CDR1 SNHLY and CDR2 FYNNEI. This CDR3 spans 14 amino acids. CDR3 DNA: TGTGCCAGCAGTGCGGGGGGCTCCTACAATGAGCAGGTCTTC. Amino acids: CASSAGGSYNEQVF.

This clonotype was counted ten times or more. V usage is TRBV3-1 and J usage is TRBJ2-3; 9 bases line up with TRBD2. Trimming removed 2 bases from V and 0 bases from J; junction bases left unmatched: 9. The CDR3 runs to 18 residues. Germline V CDR1 and CDR2: LGHDT, YNNKEL (reference sequence). CDR3 nucleotide sequence: TGTGCCAGCAGCCAACGAGGATGGCGGGAGGGAAGCACAGATACGCAGTATTTT. Its translation is CASSQRGWREGSTDTQYF.

The sample holds many counts of this clonotype. The chain employs TRBV7-2 and TRBJ2-1; no clear D gene. V was cut by 3 bases and J by 7 bases, with 7 bases left in between. Germline loops: CDR1 SGHTA, CDR2 FQGNSA. This CDR3 has 12 residues. CDR3 region: CASSFQQNEQFF. The CDR3 DNA is TGTGCCAGCAGCTTTCAACAGAATGAGCAGTTCTTC.

Ten or more counts support this clonotype. The chain employs TRBV4-3 and TRBJ2-2; D unresolved. The V gene lost 2 bases and the J gene lost 5 bases, with 12 bases spanning the gap. This CDR3 contains 15 residues. CDR1 and CDR2 from the germline V gene are LGHNA and YSLEER. The CDR3 DNA is TGCGCCAGCAGCCAATGGGTTTCCGGGACCGGGGAGCTGTTTTTT. Translated: CASSQWVSGTGELFF.

The gene calls are TRBV20-1 and TRBJ2-7, with a possible D match to TRBD2 (5 bases). The V end was cut by 1 base, the J end by 0 bases, with 16 bases between. The CDR3 totals 16 residues. Germline CDR1 and CDR2: DFQATT and SNEGSKA (reference sequence). CDR3 in amino acids: CSARANNAGSSYEQYF. CDR3 nucleotide sequence: TGCAGTGCTAGAGCCAACAACGCGGGCAGCTCCTACGAGCAGTACTTC.

The chain has TRBV19 and TRBJ2-1; 10 bases fit TRBD2. This CDR3 has 13 amino acids. Trimming took 8 bases from V and 9 from J; bases not matched to a gene: 7. The germline CDR1 and CDR2 sequences are LNHDA and SQIVND (reference sequence). The CDR3 protein is CASLAGDYVEQFF. As DNA, the CDR3 is TGTGCCAGTCTAGCGGGAGACTACGTTGAGCAGTTCTTC.

This chain joins TRBV3-1 and TRBJ1-5; TRBD1 aligns across 9 bases. Germline assignment: CDR1 LGHDT and CDR2 YNNKEL (reference sequence). The CDR3 length is 14 residues. The ends lost 2 bases at V and 6 bases at J; junction bases unmatched: 2. The CDR3 sequence: CASSQMTGGQPQHF. Written as DNA, the CDR3 is TGTGCCAGCAGCCAAATGACAGGGGGTCAGCCCCAGCATTTT.

This clonotype showed up many times. This chain connects TRBV7-9 to TRBJ2-4; D is ambiguous. The CDR3 covers 16 residues. Germline CDR1 and CDR2: SEHNR and FQNEAQ (reference sequence). The ends were cut back, 1 base at V and 0 bases at J, with 10 bases in the middle. CDR3 in amino acids: CASSLGAGLAKNIQYF. As DNA, the CDR3 is TGTGCCAGCAGCTTAGGAGCAGGTCTAGCCAAAAACATTCAGTACTTC.

This clonotype appeared many times. The chain is built from TRBV29-1 and TRBJ2-1; 8 bases match TRBD2. Per the germline V gene, CDR1 is SQVTM and CDR2 is ANQGSEA. V was clipped by 5 bases and J by 2 bases; unmatched bases: 14. The length of the CDR3 is 17 residues. The CDR3 loop is CSVKGGRPGVPYNEQFF. Here the CDR3 DNA reads TGCAGCGTTAAAGGCGGGAGGCCCGGTGTTCCCTACAATGAGCAGTTCTTC.

This clonotype was found many times. The chain has TRBV20-1 and TRBJ2-4, with a possible D match to TRBD1 (5 bases). The CDR3 has 15 residues. Trimming left V 1 base short and J 3 bases short, with 13 bases between. Germline CDR1 and CDR2: DFQATT and SNEGSKA (reference sequence). The CDR3 loop is CSARGSADIKNIQYF. As DNA, the CDR3 is TGCAGTGCTAGAGGTTCTGCGGACATCAAAAACATTCAGTACTTC.

This clonotype has a count of ten or more. This sequence joins TRBV2 and TRBJ2-7; 10 bases map to TRBD2. After removal of 1 base from V and 5 bases from J, the junction contained 11 bases not matched to a gene. This CDR3 contains 17 residues. The germline V gene has CDR1 SNHLY and CDR2 FYNNEI. This chain's CDR3 is CASSEGGWLAGVDEQYF. The CDR3 region has the DNA TGTGCCAGCAGTGAAGGGGGGTGGCTAGCGGGAGTCGACGAGCAGTACTTC.

At least ten counts were recorded for this clonotype. This sequence joins TRBV6-2 or TRBV6-3 and TRBJ2-3, with TRBD1 matching 8 bases. Germline loops: CDR1 MNHEY, CDR2 SVGEGT. This CDR3 region has 16 residues. Trimming removed 6 bases from V and 0 bases from J; junction bases left unmatched: 8. For the CDR3, the DNA is TGTGCCAGCAGCTCGGACAGGGAAATAAGCACAGATACGCAGTATTTT. It encodes CASSSDREISTDTQYF.

This clonotype appeared many times. The V call is TRBV7-2, the J call TRBJ2-5, with 9 nucleotides matching TRBD2. Looked up from germline, CDR1 is SGHTA and CDR2 is FQGNSA. V shed 1 base, J shed 0 bases, and the junction held 9 bases outside the gene matches. This CDR3 region has 18 residues. This CDR3 is CASSLEWTSEEYQETQYF. DNA for the CDR3: TGTGCCAGCAGCTTAGAGTGGACTAGCGAGGAGTACCAAGAGACCCAGTACTTC.